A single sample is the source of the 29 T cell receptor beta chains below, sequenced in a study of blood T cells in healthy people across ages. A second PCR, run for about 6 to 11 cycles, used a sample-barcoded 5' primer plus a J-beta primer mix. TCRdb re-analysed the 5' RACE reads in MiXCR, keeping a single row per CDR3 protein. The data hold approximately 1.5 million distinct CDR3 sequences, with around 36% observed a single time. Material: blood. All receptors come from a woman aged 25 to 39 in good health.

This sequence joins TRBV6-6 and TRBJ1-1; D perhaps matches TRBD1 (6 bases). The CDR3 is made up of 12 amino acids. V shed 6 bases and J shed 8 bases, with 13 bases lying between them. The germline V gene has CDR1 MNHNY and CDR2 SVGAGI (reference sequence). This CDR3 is CASSRADREAFF. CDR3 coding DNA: TGTGCCAGCAGCCGAGCAGACAGGGAAGCTTTCTTT.

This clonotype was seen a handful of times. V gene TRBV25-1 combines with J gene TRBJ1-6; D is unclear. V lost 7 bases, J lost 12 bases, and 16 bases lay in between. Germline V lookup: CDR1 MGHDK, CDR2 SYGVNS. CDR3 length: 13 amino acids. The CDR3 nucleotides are TGTGCCAGCAATGGAGCAGGCCTATTACCCCTCCACTTT. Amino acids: CASNGAGLLPLHF.

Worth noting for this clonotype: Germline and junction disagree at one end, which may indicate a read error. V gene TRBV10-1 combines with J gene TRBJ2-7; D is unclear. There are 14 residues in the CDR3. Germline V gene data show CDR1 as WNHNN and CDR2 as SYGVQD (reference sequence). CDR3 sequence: CASRESAFPYEQYF. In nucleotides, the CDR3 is TGCGCCAGCAGGGAGTCGGCGTTTCCCTACGAGCAGTACTTC.

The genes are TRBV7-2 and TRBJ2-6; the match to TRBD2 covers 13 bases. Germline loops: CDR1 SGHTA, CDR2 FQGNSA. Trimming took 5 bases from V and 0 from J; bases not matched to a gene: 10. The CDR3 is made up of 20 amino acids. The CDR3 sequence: CASSPFGLAGALSGANVLTF. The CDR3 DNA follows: TGTGCCAGCAGCCCGTTTGGACTAGCGGGAGCCCTCTCTGGGGCCAACGTCCTGACTTTC.

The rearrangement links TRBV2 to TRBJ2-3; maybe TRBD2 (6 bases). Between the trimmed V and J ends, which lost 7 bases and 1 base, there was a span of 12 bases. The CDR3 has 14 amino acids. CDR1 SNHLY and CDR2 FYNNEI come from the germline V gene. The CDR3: CASTWGVRTDTQYF. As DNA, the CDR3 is TGTGCCAGCACCTGGGGGGTGCGCACAGATACGCAGTATTTT.

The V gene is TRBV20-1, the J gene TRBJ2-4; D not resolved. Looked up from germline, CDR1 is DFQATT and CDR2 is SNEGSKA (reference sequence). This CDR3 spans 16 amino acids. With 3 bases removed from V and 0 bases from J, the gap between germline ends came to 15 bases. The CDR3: CSARTEASLAKNIQYF. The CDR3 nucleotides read TGCAGTGCTAGGACCGAGGCCTCACTAGCCAAAAACATTCAGTACTTC.

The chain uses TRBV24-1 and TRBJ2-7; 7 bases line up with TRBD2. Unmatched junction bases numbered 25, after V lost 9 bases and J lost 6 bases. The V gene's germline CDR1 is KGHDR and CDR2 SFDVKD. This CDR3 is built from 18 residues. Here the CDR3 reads CATHRIPREGLRAFEQYF. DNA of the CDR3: TGTGCCACCCACCGCATTCCAAGGGAGGGACTCCGAGCCTTCGAGCAGTACTTC.

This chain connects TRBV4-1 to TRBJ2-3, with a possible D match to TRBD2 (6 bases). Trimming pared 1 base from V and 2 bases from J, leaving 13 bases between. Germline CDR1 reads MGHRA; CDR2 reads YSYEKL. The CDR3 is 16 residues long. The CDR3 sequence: CASSQGTTGDTDTQYF. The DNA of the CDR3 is TGCGCCAGCAGCCAAGGGACGACGGGAGACACAGATACGCAGTATTTT.

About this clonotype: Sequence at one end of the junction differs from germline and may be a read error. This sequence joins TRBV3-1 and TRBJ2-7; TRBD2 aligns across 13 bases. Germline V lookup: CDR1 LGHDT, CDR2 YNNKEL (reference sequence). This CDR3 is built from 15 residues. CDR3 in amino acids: CASGQVGLAGVEQYF. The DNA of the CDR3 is TGTGCCAGCGGCCAAGTTGGACTAGCGGGAGTCGAGCAGTACTTC.

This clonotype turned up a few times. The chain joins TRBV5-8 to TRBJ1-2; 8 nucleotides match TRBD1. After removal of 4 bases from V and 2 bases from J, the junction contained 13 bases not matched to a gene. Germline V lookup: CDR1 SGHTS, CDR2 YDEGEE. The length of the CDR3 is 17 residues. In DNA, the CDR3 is TGTGCCAGCAGCCTGCGACAGGGGAGAGGGGGAAACTATGGCTACACCTTC. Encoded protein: CASSLRQGRGGNYGYTF.

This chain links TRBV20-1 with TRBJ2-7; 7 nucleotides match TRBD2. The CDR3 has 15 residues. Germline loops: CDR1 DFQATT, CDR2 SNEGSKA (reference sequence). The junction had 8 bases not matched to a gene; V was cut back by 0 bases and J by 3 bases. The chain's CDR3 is CSARDSKRGVYEQYF. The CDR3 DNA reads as TGCAGTGCTAGAGATTCGAAACGGGGGGTCTACGAGCAGTACTTC.

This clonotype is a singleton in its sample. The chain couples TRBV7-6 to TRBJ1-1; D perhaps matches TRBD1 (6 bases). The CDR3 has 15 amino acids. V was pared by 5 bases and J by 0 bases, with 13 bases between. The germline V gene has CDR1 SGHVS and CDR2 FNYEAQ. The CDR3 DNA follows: TGTGCCAGCAGCCCATTACAGGGCATGAACACTGAAGCTTTCTTT. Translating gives CASSPLQGMNTEAFF.

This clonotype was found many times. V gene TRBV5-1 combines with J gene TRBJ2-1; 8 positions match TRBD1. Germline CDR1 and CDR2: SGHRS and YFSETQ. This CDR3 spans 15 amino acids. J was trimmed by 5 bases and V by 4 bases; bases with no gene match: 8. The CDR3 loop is CASSPGQGWDNEQFF. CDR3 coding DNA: TGCGCCAGCAGCCCAGGACAGGGCTGGGACAATGAGCAGTTCTTC.

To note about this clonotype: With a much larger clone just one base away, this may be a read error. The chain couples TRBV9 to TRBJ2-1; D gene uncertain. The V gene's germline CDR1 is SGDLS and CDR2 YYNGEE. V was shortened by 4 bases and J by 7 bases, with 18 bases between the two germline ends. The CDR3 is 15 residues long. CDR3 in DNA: TGTGCCAGCAGCCTCACGGTGCCGGCTCTTAATGAGCAGTTCTTC. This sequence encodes CASSLTVPALNEQFF.

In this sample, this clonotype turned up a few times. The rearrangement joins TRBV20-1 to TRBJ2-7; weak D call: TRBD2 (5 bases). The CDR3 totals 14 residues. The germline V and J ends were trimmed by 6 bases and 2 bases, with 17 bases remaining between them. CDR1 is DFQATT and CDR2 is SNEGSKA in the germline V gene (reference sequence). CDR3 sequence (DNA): TGCAGTGCCCCCGCCGAGGGTACGGCCTACGAGCAGTACTTC. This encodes CSAPAEGTAYEQYF.

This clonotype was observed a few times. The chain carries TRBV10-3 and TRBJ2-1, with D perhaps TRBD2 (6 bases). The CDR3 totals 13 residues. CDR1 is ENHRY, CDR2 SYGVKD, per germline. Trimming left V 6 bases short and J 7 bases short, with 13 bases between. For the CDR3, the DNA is TGTGCCATCAGCGCCGGGACTGCGAATGAGCAGTTCTTC. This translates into CAISAGTANEQFF.

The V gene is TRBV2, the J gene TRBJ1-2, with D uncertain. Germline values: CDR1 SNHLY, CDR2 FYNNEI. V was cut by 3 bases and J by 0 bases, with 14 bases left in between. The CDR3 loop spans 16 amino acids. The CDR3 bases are TGTGCCAGCAGTGATCTAGACGGAGACACTAACTATGGCTACACCTTC. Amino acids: CASSDLDGDTNYGYTF.

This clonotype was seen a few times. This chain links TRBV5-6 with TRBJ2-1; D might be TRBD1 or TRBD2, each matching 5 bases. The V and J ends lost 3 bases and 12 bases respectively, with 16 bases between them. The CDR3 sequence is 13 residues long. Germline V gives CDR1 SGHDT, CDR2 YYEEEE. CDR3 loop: CASSSQGIGGQFF. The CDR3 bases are TGTGCCAGCAGCTCCCAGGGAATTGGGGGGCAGTTCTTC. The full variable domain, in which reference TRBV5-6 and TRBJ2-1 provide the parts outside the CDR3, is DAGVTQSPTHLIKTRGQQVTLRCSPKSGHDTVSWYQQALGQGPQFIFQYYEEEERQRGNFPDRFSGHQFPNYSSELNVNALLLGDSALYLCASSSQGIGGQFFGPGTRLTVL.

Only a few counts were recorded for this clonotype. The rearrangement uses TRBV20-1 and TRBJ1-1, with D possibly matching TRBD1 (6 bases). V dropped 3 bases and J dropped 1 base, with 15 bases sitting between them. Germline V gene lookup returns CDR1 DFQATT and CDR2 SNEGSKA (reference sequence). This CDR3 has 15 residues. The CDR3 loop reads CSARDPLQGNTEAFF. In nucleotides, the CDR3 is TGCAGTGCTAGGGACCCACTACAGGGGAACACTGAAGCTTTCTTT.

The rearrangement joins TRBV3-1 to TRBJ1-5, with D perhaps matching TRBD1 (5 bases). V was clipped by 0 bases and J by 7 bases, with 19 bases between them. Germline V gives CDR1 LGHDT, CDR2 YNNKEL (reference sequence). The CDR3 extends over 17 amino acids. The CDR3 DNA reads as TGTGCCAGCAGCCAAGATGGGGCAGGGTTATTGGTCCAGCCCCAGCATTTT. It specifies CASSQDGAGLLVQPQHF. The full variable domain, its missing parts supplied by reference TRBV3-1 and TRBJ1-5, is DTAVSQTPKYLVTQMGNDKSIKCEQNLGHDTMYWYKQDSKKFLKIMFSYNNKELIINETVPNRFSPKSPDKAHLNLHINSLELGDSAVYFCASSQDGAGLLVQPQHFGDGTRLSIL.

The CDR3 sequence: CSASDPGRGGKTQYF. The DNA for the CDR3 is TGCAGTGCTAGTGACCCGGGCCGAGGAGGAAAGACCCAGTACTTC. The chain links TRBV20-1 to TRBJ2-7, with D perhaps matching TRBD2 (5 bases). The DNA end is a closer match to TRBJ2-5, so the J assignment may be wrong. The CDR3 has 15 residues. Germline loops: CDR1 DFQATT, CDR2 SNEGSKA (reference sequence).

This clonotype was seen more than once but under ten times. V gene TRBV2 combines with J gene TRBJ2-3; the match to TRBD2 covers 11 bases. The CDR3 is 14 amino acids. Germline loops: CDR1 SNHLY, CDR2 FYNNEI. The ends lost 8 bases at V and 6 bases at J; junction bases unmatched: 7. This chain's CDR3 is CASVGLAEDDTQYF. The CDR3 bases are TGTGCCAGCGTGGGACTAGCGGAAGATGATACGCAGTATTTT.

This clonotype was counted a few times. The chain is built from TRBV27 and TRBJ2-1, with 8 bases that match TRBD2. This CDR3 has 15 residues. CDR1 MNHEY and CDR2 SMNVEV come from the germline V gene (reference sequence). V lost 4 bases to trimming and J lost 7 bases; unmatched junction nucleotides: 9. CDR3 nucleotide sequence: TGTGCCAGCAGTTACTTACCGGGAGGGCGAAATGAGCAGTTCTTC. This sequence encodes CASSYLPGGRNEQFF.

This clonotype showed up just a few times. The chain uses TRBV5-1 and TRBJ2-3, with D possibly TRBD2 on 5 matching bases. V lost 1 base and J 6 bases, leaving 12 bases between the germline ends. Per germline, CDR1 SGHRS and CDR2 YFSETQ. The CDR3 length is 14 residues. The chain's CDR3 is CASSLSLAHDTQYF. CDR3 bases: TGCGCCAGCAGCTTGAGTCTAGCTCACGATACGCAGTATTTT. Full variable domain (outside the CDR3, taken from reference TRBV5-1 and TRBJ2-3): KAGVTQTPRYLIKTRGQQVTLSCSPISGHRSVSWYQQTPGQGLQFLFEYFSETQRNKGNFPGRFSGRQFSNSRSEMNVSTLELGDSALYLCASSLSLAHDTQYFGPGTRLTVL.

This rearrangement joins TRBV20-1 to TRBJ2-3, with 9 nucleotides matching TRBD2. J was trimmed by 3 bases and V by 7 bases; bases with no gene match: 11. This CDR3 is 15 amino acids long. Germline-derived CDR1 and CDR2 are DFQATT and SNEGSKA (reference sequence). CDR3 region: CSVRGLAYVTDTQYF. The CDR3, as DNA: TGCAGTGTCCGGGGACTAGCCTACGTAACAGATACGCAGTATTTT.

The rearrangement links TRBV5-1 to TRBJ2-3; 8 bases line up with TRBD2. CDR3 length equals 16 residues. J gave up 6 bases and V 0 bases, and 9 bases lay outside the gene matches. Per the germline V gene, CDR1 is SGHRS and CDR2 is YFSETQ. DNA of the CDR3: TGCGCCAGCAGCTTGGCCGCGGGACTAGGGACGGATACGCAGTATTTT. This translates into CASSLAAGLGTDTQYF.

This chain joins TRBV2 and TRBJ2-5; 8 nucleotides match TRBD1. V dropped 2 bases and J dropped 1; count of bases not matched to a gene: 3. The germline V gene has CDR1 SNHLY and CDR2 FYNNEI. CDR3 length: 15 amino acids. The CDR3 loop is CASSELQGAQETQYF. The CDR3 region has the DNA TGTGCCAGCAGTGAATTGCAGGGGGCCCAAGAGACCCAGTACTTC.

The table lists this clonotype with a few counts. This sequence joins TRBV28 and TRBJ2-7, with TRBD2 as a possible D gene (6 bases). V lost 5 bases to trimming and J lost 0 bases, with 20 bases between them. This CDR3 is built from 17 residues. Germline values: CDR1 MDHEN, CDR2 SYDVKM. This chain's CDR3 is CASSQQKGLRSSYEQYF. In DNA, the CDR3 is TGTGCCAGCAGTCAACAGAAAGGACTACGTTCCTCCTACGAGCAGTACTTC.

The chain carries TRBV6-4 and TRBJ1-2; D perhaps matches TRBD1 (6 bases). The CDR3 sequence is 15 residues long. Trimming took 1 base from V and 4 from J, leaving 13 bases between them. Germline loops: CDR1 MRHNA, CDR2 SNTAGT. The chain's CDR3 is CASSDWGGGSYGYTF. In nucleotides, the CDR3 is TGTGCCAGCAGTGACTGGGGGGGCGGGAGCTATGGCTACACCTTC.